This T cell receptor beta chain was sequenced for a study of cytomegalovirus exposure and HLA in healthy donors. Study results and limitations: Later analysis showed most CMV-associated TCR beta chains appearing HLA-restricted.

Germline-derived CDR1 and CDR2 are LNHNV and YYDKDF (reference sequence). Deletions cut 0 bases from V and 5 bases from J, with 10 bases between. The CDR3 spans 15 residues. In the PCR, 60 Vbeta and 13 Jbeta primers were used. This table comes from immunoSEQ multiplex PCR, and its TCRdb copy is limited to in-frame clones, with some not included. The data show roughly 100,000 clones, roughly four fifths seen once. About this clone itself: Its target is not known.

Samples came from healthy bone marrow donors. The chain couples TRBV15 to TRBJ1-4; D is undetermined. The TCR originated in a man aged 45 to 65 in good health and CMV-seronegative. Sample: PBMCs. The DNA for the CDR3 is TGTGCCACCAGCAGAGATGCCGGTACGAATGAAAAACTGTTTTTT. Residues: CATSRDAGTNEKLFF.